The 22 T cell receptor beta chains reported below all come from one sample, sequenced in a study of shared clonotypes between healthy human individuals. Only in-frame clones appear in the TCRdb table, and some are missing; sequencing was by immunoSEQ multiplex PCR. The profile shows around 1,100,000 clones, approximately 80% of them singletons. The specimen was memory CD4+ T cells from PBMCs. Subset here: CD45RA-negative fraction. The receptors here all came from a man aged 18 to 29 in good health. Some clones in this sample may be carry-over from other donors' samples.

This clone occurred a few times. This sequence joins TRBV18 and TRBJ1-2; D is perhaps TRBD1 (5 bases). The CDR3 sequence is 16 residues long. CDR1 is KGHSH and CDR2 is LQKENI in the germline V gene. Trimming removed 2 bases from V and 6 bases from J, with 19 bases in between. CDR3 sequence: CASSPNLGGQGDGYTF. The CDR3, as DNA: TGTGCCAGCTCACCAAACCTCGGCGGGCAGGGCGATGGCTACACCTTC.

The CDR3 nucleotides are TGCGCCAGCAGCCCTCAAGGACAGGGTGGATCCGGGGAGCTGTTTTTT. Amino acid sequence: CASSPQGQGGSGELFF. The rearrangement joins TRBV5-1 to TRBJ2-2, with 8 bases identical to TRBD1. V gave up 4 bases and J gave up 6 bases; unmatched junction bases: 11. CDR3 length: 16 amino acids. Germline values: CDR1 SGHRS, CDR2 YFSETQ.

This clone has just a few counts. J is TRBJ2-1 and V is TRBV19; D ambiguous. This CDR3 has 12 amino acids. V lost 5 bases and J 3 bases, leaving 5 bases between the germline ends. The V gene's germline CDR1 is LNHDA and CDR2 SQIVND (reference sequence). CDR3 amino acids: CASSRVYNEQFF. CDR3 nucleotide sequence: TGTGCCAGTAGTCGTGTCTACAATGAGCAGTTCTTC.

Points on this clone: Other DNA sequences in this sample translate to the same CDR3. The J gene is TRBJ2-2, the V gene TRBV9; 7 bases line up with TRBD1. Unmatched junction bases numbered 4, after V lost 0 bases and J lost 5 bases. Germline loops: CDR1 SGDLS, CDR2 YYNGEE. This CDR3 is 15 amino acids long. The CDR3 protein is CASSVGAGGTGELFF. CDR3 DNA sequence: TGTGCCAGCAGCGTAGGGGCAGGGGGAACCGGGGAGCTGTTTTTT.

The chain is built from TRBV7-9 and TRBJ2-1; unclear D gene. Between the trimmed V and J ends, which lost 4 bases and 4 bases, there was a span of 8 bases. The CDR3 covers 13 residues. CDR1 and CDR2 (germline): SEHNR, FQNEAQ (reference sequence). CDR3 region: CASSSLLYNEQFF. DNA for the CDR3: TGTGCCAGCAGCTCACTTTTATACAATGAGCAGTTCTTC.

This rearrangement joins TRBV4-1 to TRBJ2-6, with D maybe TRBD1 (6 bases). The ends were cut back, 2 bases at V and 1 base at J, with 15 bases in the middle. Germline loops: CDR1 MGHRA, CDR2 YSYEKL. The CDR3 spans 18 residues. The CDR3 here is CASSQWAGVISGANVLTF. CDR3 DNA sequence: TGCGCCAGCAGCCAATGGGCAGGGGTAATATCTGGGGCCAACGTCCTGACTTTC.

The rearrangement links TRBV4-1 to TRBJ1-5; D is ambiguous. The CDR3 sequence is 13 residues long. Trimming removed 0 bases at V and 7 bases at J, with 7 bases between. Germline CDR1 is MGHRA and CDR2 is YSYEKL. CDR3 loop: CASSQDLWQPQHF. For the CDR3, the DNA is TGCGCCAGCAGCCAAGATCTATGGCAGCCCCAGCATTTT.

This clone was counted only a few times. This chain links TRBV4-1 with TRBJ2-5; 7 nucleotides match TRBD2. This CDR3 spans 17 amino acids. CDR1 and CDR2 from the germline V gene are MGHRA and YSYEKL. Trimming took 0 bases from V and 4 from J; bases not matched to a gene: 11. In nucleotides, the CDR3 is TGCGCCAGCAGCCAAGATCTAAGGGCTAGCGGAGGAGAGACCCAGTACTTC. This translates into CASSQDLRASGGETQYF.

The chain has TRBV6-1 and TRBJ2-1, with D unresolved. Germline V gives CDR1 MNHNS, CDR2 SASEGT. The CDR3 is 13 residues long. Trimming left V 3 bases short and J 12 bases short, with 15 bases between. In DNA form, the CDR3 reads TGTGCCAGCAGTGAGGCCGACCCTGTCGGGCAGTTCTTC. This sequence encodes CASSEADPVGQFF.

This chain connects TRBV6-5 to TRBJ2-7, with 7 bases fitting TRBD1. The V and J ends lost 4 bases and 4 bases, in that order; junction bases with no gene match: 10. The CDR3 is 15 amino acids. Germline CDR1 reads MNHEY; CDR2 reads SVGAGI. DNA for the CDR3: TGTGCCAGCAGTTCCAGGGGGACCGGTACGTACGAGCAGTACTTC. This sequence encodes CASSSRGTGTYEQYF.

This chain joins TRBV10-3 and TRBJ2-5; TRBD1 is a possible D gene (5 bases). Germline CDR1 ENHRY, CDR2 SYGVKD. This CDR3 region has 14 residues. Trimming took off 1 base at V and 2 bases at J, with 8 bases between the two ends. CDR3 residues: CAISEYDRQETQYF. The CDR3 region has the DNA TGTGCCATCAGTGAGTACGACAGACAAGAGACCCAGTACTTC.

The chain combines TRBV27 with TRBJ2-2; 13 bases line up with TRBD2. The germline V gene encodes CDR1 MNHEY and CDR2 SMNVEV (reference sequence). This CDR3 has 15 residues. J gave up 7 bases and V 5 bases, and 4 bases lay outside the gene matches. This CDR3 is CASSGLAGAVGELFF. In DNA, the CDR3 is TGTGCCAGCAGTGGACTAGCGGGAGCCGTCGGGGAGCTGTTTTTT.

The chain combines TRBV6-5 with TRBJ2-1; TRBD2 matches 8 bases. Trimming cost V 4 bases and J 0 bases; bases outside gene matches: 5. CDR1 is MNHEY, CDR2 SVGAGI, per germline. The CDR3 has 16 amino acids. In DNA, the CDR3 is TGTGCCAGCAGTTTAGCGGGAAAAAGCTCCTACAATGAGCAGTTCTTC. Amino acids: CASSLAGKSSYNEQFF.

In regard to this clone: The junction does not match germline at one end; this may be a read error. CDR3 nucleotides: TGTGCCGGCTCTCAACGACAGGCGATACGAGGCGAGCAGTACTTC. Translating gives CAGSQRQAIRGEQYF. The J gene is TRBJ2-7, the V gene TRBV18, with a weak D call TRBD1 (6 bases). Germline values: CDR1 KGHSH, CDR2 LQKENI. The CDR3 is 15 amino acids.

The rearrangement links TRBV11-3 to TRBJ2-1; unclear D gene. CDR3 size: 13 residues. The V gene's germline CDR1 is SGHNT and CDR2 YENEEA. The V end was cut by 3 bases, the J end by 3 bases, with 6 bases between. CDR3 residues: CASSFGFYNEQFF. CDR3 nucleotides: TGTGCCAGCAGCTTTGGGTTCTACAATGAGCAGTTCTTC.

This chain connects TRBV4-1 to TRBJ2-1; D gene ambiguous. Trimming removed 3 bases at V and 0 bases at J, with 15 bases between. Germline CDR1 is MGHRA and CDR2 is YSYEKL. The CDR3 is made up of 17 amino acids. The CDR3 nucleotides are TGCGCCAGCAGCCATACACAAACAGAACGCTCCTACAATGAGCAGTTCTTC. Encoded protein: CASSHTQTERSYNEQFF.

V usage is TRBV30 and J usage is TRBJ1-1; TRBD1 matches 9 bases. Germline CDR1 reads GTSNPN; CDR2 reads SVGIG (reference sequence). This CDR3 is 13 amino acids long. V lost 4 bases to trimming and J lost 5 bases; unmatched junction nucleotides: 5. Here the CDR3 reads CAWKQGAWTEAFF. The CDR3 DNA sequence: TGTGCCTGGAAACAGGGGGCATGGACTGAAGCTTTCTTT.

The V and J genes are TRBV28 and TRBJ1-1, with D possibly matching TRBD1 (6 bases). The CDR3 sequence is 16 residues long. Trimming cost V 7 bases and J 0 bases, with 18 bases left between them. Germline CDR1 MDHEN, CDR2 SYDVKM. The CDR3 spells CASINRRTAMNTEAFF. In DNA form, the CDR3 reads TGTGCCAGCATTAACCGGCGGACAGCCATGAACACTGAAGCTTTCTTT.

This rearrangement joins TRBV7-9 to TRBJ2-2; D possibly corresponds to TRBD2 (6 bases). CDR1 and CDR2 (germline): SEHNR, FQNEAQ (reference sequence). Trimming pared 5 bases from V and 1 base from J, leaving 14 bases between. The CDR3 has 16 amino acids. The CDR3 nucleotides are TGTGCCAGCAGCCGTCTAGCGAACCTGAACACCGGGGAGCTGTTTTTT. Protein: CASSRLANLNTGELFF.

The chain recombines TRBV7-2 with TRBJ1-5; D not resolved. V was trimmed by 5 bases and J by 0 bases, leaving 11 bases between them. CDR1 SGHTA and CDR2 FQGNSA come from the germline V gene. This CDR3 comprises 15 residues. The CDR3 loop is CASSQPGASNQPQHF. The CDR3 coding sequence is TGTGCCAGCAGCCAACCGGGTGCTAGCAATCAGCCCCAGCATTTT.

The chain uses TRBV28 and TRBJ2-3; 10 nucleotides match TRBD2. The CDR3 spans 16 residues. With 5 bases clipped from V and 4 bases from J, the junction kept 9 bases outside the gene matches. CDR1 and CDR2 (germline): MDHEN, SYDVKM. The CDR3 DNA is TGTGCCAGCAGTAACGCCCTAGCGGGAGTCGCAGATACGCAGTATTTT. Its protein product is CASSNALAGVADTQYF.

This clone has a single count. V usage is TRBV5-1 and J usage is TRBJ2-1; D assignment may be TRBD1 or TRBD2 (5 bases each). V was trimmed by 0 bases and J by 3 bases, leaving 13 bases between them. Germline lookup yields CDR1 SGHRS and CDR2 YFSETQ. The CDR3 is 16 residues long. CDR3 sequence: CASSLVGDLNYNEQFF. The CDR3, as DNA: TGCGCCAGCAGCTTGGTGGGGGACCTAAACTACAATGAGCAGTTCTTC.